The source of this TCR beta chain is a study of T cells in Graves' hyperthyroidism and ophthalmopathy. The wider study: Staff took peripheral blood when the initial diagnosis was made, before any treatment began.

Researchers took RNA transcripts and amplified the TCR beta CDR3 regions from them. The study used the HTBI primer set for a first-round RT-PCR of the TCR CDR3. From the multiplex PCR reads, TCRdb called clonotypes with MiXCR, one entry per CDR3 protein. This table holds 300,000 to 500,000 distinct CDR3 sequences, about an eighth found once. The source of the PBMCs was 10 ml of fresh peripheral blood. This clonotype has more than one count but fewer than ten. The antigen remains undetermined. The ends lost 3 bases at V and 8 bases at J; junction bases unmatched: 8. The germline gives CDR1 MDHEN, CDR2 SYDVKM. The CDR3 runs to 14 residues. Study results and limitations: Median prediction lead before ophthalmopathy onset was about 6.3 months with the model. In simple terms, a model built on 13 V-J features told ophthalmopathy apart from stable hyperthyroidism.

The TCR originated in a man in his fifties with Graves' ophthalmopathy. Sequencing was carried out using blood. The chain has TRBV28 and TRBJ1-2, with 8 nucleotides matching TRBD1. CDR3 in amino acids: CASSFLTGAWGYTF. CDR3 nucleotide sequence: TGTGCCAGCAGTTTCCTGACAGGGGCTTGGGGCTACACCTTC.